These T cell receptor beta chains were read from a single sample in a study of T cell changes during pregnancy in multiple sclerosis. TCRdb keeps only in-frame clones here, not all; method: immunoSEQ multiplex PCR. Among fewer than 70,000 clones listed, approximately 92% were seen once. The sequenced sample was peripheral blood, obtained in the second trimester of pregnancy. The receptors stem from a female donor with multiple sclerosis, enrolled in a pregnancy study. Each CDR3 is given with its conserved first and last residue. A D gene is named only where the DNA matches it firmly. A clone size is listed for some rows: how often the clone was seen (once, few, many), or a class if it is expanded.

v_call	clone_size	d_call	j_call	cdr3_nt	cdr3_aa
TRBV5-5	once	TRBD1	TRBJ2-1	TGTGCCAGCAGCTTAAACCCCGGTCAGGGGGTTTTTGAGCAGTTCTTC	CASSLNPGQGVFEQFF
TRBV6-6	NA	NA	TRBJ1-2	TGTGCCAGCAGTTCTCCGACAGCAAACTATGGCTACACCTTC	CASSSPTANYGYTF
TRBV9	NA	TRBD2	TRBJ2-3	TGTGCCAGCAGCGTAGCGACTAGCGGGCGGGGGCGAGATACGCAGTATTTT	CASSVATSGRGRDTQYF
TRBV27	NA	TRBD1	TRBJ2-3	TGTGCCAGCAGTTTATCCCCGACAGGGGCAGATACGCAGTATTTT	CASSLSPTGADTQYF
TRBV7-2	few	NA	TRBJ2-2	TGTGCCAGCAGCTCGTGGACAGGGGAGCTGTTTTTT	CASSSWTGELFF
TRBV6-1	NA	NA	TRBJ1-5	TGTGCCAGCAGCCAGGGAGGGGATCAGCCCCAGCATTTT	CASSQGGDQPQHF
TRBV28	NA	NA	TRBJ2-7	TGTGCCAGCAGCTCGAGCGGGTCTTACTCCTACGAGCAGTACTTC	CASSSSGSYSYEQYF
TRBV11-2	NA	NA	TRBJ2-3	TGTGCCAGCAGCTCCGAGACAGGCACAGATACGCAGTATTTT	CASSSETGTDTQYF
TRBV4-1	NA	NA	TRBJ2-7	TGCGCCAGCAGCCCCGGACAGACTCGATACGAGCAGTACTTC	CASSPGQTRYEQYF
TRBV11-2	NA	NA	TRBJ1-1	TGTGCCAGCAGCTTACAAGCAGGGTTGGAGACTGAAGCTTTCTTT	CASSLQAGLETEAFF
TRBV7-9	NA	TRBD1	TRBJ2-5	TGTGCCAGCCAGGGGGCTGGGGAGACCCAGTACTTC	CASQGAGETQYF
TRBV28	NA	NA	TRBJ1-2	TGTGCCAGCAGCCCTATAGACTATGGCTACACCTTC	CASSPIDYGYTF
TRBV5-1	NA	TRBD1	TRBJ2-1	TGCGCCAGCAGCTTGGATGGCGGGACAGGTAATGAGCAGTTCTTC	CASSLDGGTGNEQFF
TRBV4-1	NA	NA	TRBJ2-1	TGCGCCAGCAGCTACCAGGAGAGGGCCGCCTCCTACAATGAGCAGTTCTTC	CASSYQERAASYNEQFF
TRBV5-4	NA	TRBD1	TRBJ2-5	TGTGCCAGCAGCCTCCCCCGAGGGCAGGGGGCGGAGACCCAGTACTTC	CASSLPRGQGAETQYF
TRBV9	NA	NA	TRBJ2-7	TGTGCCAGCAGCTTCGGAGGAATAGACTACGAGCAGTACTTC	CASSFGGIDYEQYF
TRBV18	NA	NA	TRBJ2-7	TGTGCCAGCTCACGTTATCCCTACGAGCAGTACTTC	CASSRYPYEQYF
TRBV7-2	NA	TRBD2	TRBJ2-3	TGTGCCAGCAGCTTACAAGCGGGAGGGCCAGATACGCAGTATTTT	CASSLQAGGPDTQYF
TRBV14	NA	NA	TRBJ1-2	TGTGCCAGCAGCCAAGTCAGGGGAAAGGGGCCCTATGGCTACACCTTC	CASSQVRGKGPYGYTF
TRBV2	NA	NA	TRBJ2-3	TGTGCCAGCAGTGTTAGAGATTTTACGCAGTATTTT	CASSVRDFTQYF
TRBV11-3	NA	NA	TRBJ2-2	TGTGCCAGCAGCTTGACAGCGAACACCGGGGAGCTGTTTTTT	CASSLTANTGELFF
TRBV7-6	NA	TRBD2	TRBJ2-7	TGTGCCAGCAGCTGGGACGGGGAGGGTCCTTACGAGCAGTACTTC	CASSWDGEGPYEQYF
TRBV7-2	NA	NA	TRBJ2-1	TGTGCCAGCAACCTTGAGAGGGCCATCAATGAGCAGTTCTTC	CASNLERAINEQFF
TRBV5-1	NA	TRBD2	TRBJ2-3	TGCGCCAGCAGTTCTAGCGGCACTAGCACAGATACGCAGTATTTT	CASSSSGTSTDTQYF
TRBV9	NA	NA	TRBJ2-1	TGTGCCAGCAGCGCAACCGGGAGAAACAATGAGCAGTTCTTC	CASSATGRNNEQFF
TRBV2	NA	TRBD2	TRBJ2-3	TGTGCCAGCAGTGAGGGACGGGAGGGGATCACAGATACGCAGTATTTT	CASSEGREGITDTQYF
TRBV6-5	NA	TRBD2	TRBJ2-5	TGTGCCAGCAGTATCGGGACTAGCGGGAGAGGGACCCAGTACTTC	CASSIGTSGRGTQYF
TRBV28	NA	TRBD1	TRBJ1-5	TGTGCCAGCAGGACTCCGGGACAGGGATCTGGCAATCAGCCCCAGCATTTT	CASRTPGQGSGNQPQHF
TRBV11-3	NA	TRBD1	TRBJ2-7	TGTGCCAGCAGCGGTGACAGGGGGCTGTGTGAGCAGTACTTC	CASSGDRGLCEQYF
TRBV4-1	NA	NA	TRBJ2-7	TGCGCCAGCAGCCAAGATCCCAGACAGACACCCTACGAGCAGTACTTC	CASSQDPRQTPYEQYF
TRBV28	NA	TRBD2	TRBJ2-4	TGTGCCAGCAGTTTATTTGGGGGACTAGCGGGAGGGGGGGCCAAAAACATTCAGTACTTC	CASSLFGGLAGGGAKNIQYF
TRBV7-9	NA	NA	TRBJ1-1	TGTGCCAGCAGCCCAACACCGAACACTGAAGCTTTCTTT	CASSPTPNTEAFF
TRBV10-1	NA	NA	TRBJ2-2	TGCGCCACCAACATTCTGGAAATCGACAGCGAGAACACCGGGGAGCTGTTTTTT	CATNILEIDSENTGELFF
TRBV6-1	NA	NA	TRBJ1-1	TGTGCCAGCAGTACAGGACGGATGGGGACTGAAGCTTTCTTT	CASSTGRMGTEAFF
TRBV28	NA	NA	TRBJ2-7	TGTGCCAGCAGTTCCGGAGAGGGCCGGGGGTCCTACGAGCAGTACTTC	CASSSGEGRGSYEQYF
TRBV11-2	NA	TRBD1	TRBJ2-5	TGTGCCAGCAGCCGAAGGACAGGGAAGGAGACCCAGTACTTC	CASSRRTGKETQYF
TRBV25-1	NA	NA	TRBJ2-7	TGTGCCAGCAGTGAAAATCCGGGAGCACCCGCCTACGAGCAGTACTTC	CASSENPGAPAYEQYF
TRBV28	NA	TRBD2	TRBJ2-3	TGTGCCAGCAGGAATAGCGGGAGTACGGCAGATACGCAGTATTTT	CASRNSGSTADTQYF
TRBV5-6	NA	NA	TRBJ2-1	TGTGCCAGCACGGGCGGGATGACGAGCTCCTACAATGAGCAGTTCTTC	CASTGGMTSSYNEQFF
TRBV30	NA	NA	TRBJ1-4	TGTGCCTGGAGTACTCCGAGAAACAATGAAAAACTGTTTTTT	CAWSTPRNNEKLFF
TRBV9	NA	TRBD1	TRBJ2-2	TGTGCCAGCGCCACAGGGGGGAACACCGGGGAGCTGTTTTTT	CASATGGNTGELFF
TRBV5-1	NA	TRBD1	TRBJ2-2	TGCGCCAGCAATTCGGGCTCCAGGGGGCGCCCCGGGGAGCTGTTTTTT	CASNSGSRGRPGELFF
TRBV5-6	once	TRBD2	TRBJ2-6	TGTGCCAGCAGCAGACGGACTAGCGGGAGATCTGGGGCCAACGTCCTGACTTTC	CASSRRTSGRSGANVLTF
TRBV7-2	NA	NA	TRBJ2-4	TGTGCCAGCAGCTCGCAGGGAAACATTCAGTACTTC	CASSSQGNIQYF
TRBV5-4	NA	TRBD2	TRBJ2-5	TGTGCCAGCAGCCTTGGGCTAGCGGGAGTTCAAGAGACCCAGTACTTC	CASSLGLAGVQETQYF
TRBV4-1	once	TRBD1	TRBJ1-2	TGCGCCAGCAGCCAAGGAGCGGACAGGGGGCTCTATGGCTACACCTTC	CASSQGADRGLYGYTF
TRBV6-5	NA	NA	TRBJ1-4	TGTGCCAGCAGTAGGGGTAGGGCAAATGAAAAACTGTTTTTT	CASSRGRANEKLFF
TRBV2	NA	NA	TRBJ1-2	TGTGCCAGCACTAGGACTAACTATGGCTACACCTTC	CASTRTNYGYTF
TRBV5-4	NA	TRBD1	TRBJ2-1	TGTGCCAGCAGCCGACAGGGGAACACCTACAATGAGCAGTTCTTC	CASSRQGNTYNEQFF
TRBV11-2	NA	TRBD1	TRBJ1-1	TGTGCCAGCAGAGAGACAGGGGACGGCACTGAAGCTTTCTTT	CASRETGDGTEAFF
TRBV12-5	NA	NA	TRBJ2-5	TGTGCTAGTGGCGCTGGGGGCACTAGAGAAGAGACCCAGTACTTC	CASGAGGTREETQYF
TRBV19	NA	TRBD2	TRBJ2-2	TGTGCCAGTACCTTAAACTCAGCGGGAGGGCCCGGGGAGCTGTTTTTT	CASTLNSAGGPGELFF
TRBV5-6	NA	TRBD2	TRBJ2-1	TGTGCCAGCAGCTTGCGGGAGGGTTCGAATGAGCAGTTCTTC	CASSLREGSNEQFF